This TCR beta chain was recovered during a study of T cell repertoires in cytomegalovirus infection. The CDR3 spans 17 residues. Germline CDR1 and CDR2: KGHDR and SFDVKD. V was shortened by 4 bases and J by 0 bases, with 12 bases between the two germline ends. Notes on this clonotype: What it binds is unknown.

TCRdb reprocessed the reads with MiXCR, giving one entry per CDR3 protein. The data contain fewer than 200,000 distinct CDR3 sequences, about a fifth of them singletons. The chain employs TRBV24-1 and TRBJ2-6, with D uncertain. The receptor was derived from a human donor in good health (CMV status not recorded). Some clones in this sample may be carry-over from other donors' samples. Sequences were derived from CD8+ T cells from cultured PBMCs, sampled from culture after CMV antigen stimulation. CDR3 nucleotide sequence: TGTGCCACCAGTGAGCGGCGACCTTTCTCTGGGGCCAACGTCCTGACTTTC. This sequence encodes CATSERRPFSGANVLTF.